This paragraph covers one T cell receptor beta chain sequence. The sample originates from a study of cytomegalovirus exposure and HLA in healthy donors. Measured with immunoSEQ multiplex PCR; TCRdb has only the in-frame clones, and not every one. This sample has about 260,000 clones, with 80% to 95% found just once. Germline CDR1 is SGHRS and CDR2 is YFSETQ. CDR3 length equals 14 residues. The V end lost 0 bases, the J end lost 0 bases, and 7 bases lay between the germline ends. Sequencing input: PBMCs. The TCR comes from a woman aged 25-40 years in good health and CMV-seronegative. The chain links TRBV5-1 to TRBJ2-7; possible D gene TRBD1, 6 bases. Here the CDR3 DNA reads TGCGCCAGCAGCTTGGGACAGGACTCCTACGAGCAGTACTTC. Amino acids: CASSLGQDSYEQYF.